This T cell receptor (beta chain) emerged from a study of blood T cell repertoires in COVID-19. Study-wide background: The study drew acute and convalescent COVID-19 samples from the United States, Italy and Spain. In each case, the material was cDNA or gDNA derived from T cells, B-cell-depleted T cells, or PBMCs.

Methods used by the authors: Nucleated cell number was recorded as an estimate derived from reference gene primer amplification. Assay used: immunoSEQ multiplex PCR; TCRdb lists only in-frame clones, some missing. For V, J and clone size, that table is used; D and trimming come from the DNA. The table shows 200,000 to 300,000 clones, with 80% to 90% occurring only once. As to this clone: The same CDR3 can be traced to other DNA sequences in this sample.

The CDR3 sequence is 15 residues long. Germline CDR1 and CDR2: KGHSH and LQKENI. J gave up 1 base and V 3 bases, and 0 bases lay outside the gene matches. The receptor was isolated from a man of 80 years or more with acute or convalescent COVID-19. What was sequenced was peripheral blood. J is TRBJ2-3 and V is TRBV18; the match to TRBD1 covers 11 bases. This CDR3 reads CASSPGQGGTDTQYF. CDR3 coding DNA: TGTGCCAGCTCACCGGGACAGGGGGGCACAGATACGCAGTATTTT.